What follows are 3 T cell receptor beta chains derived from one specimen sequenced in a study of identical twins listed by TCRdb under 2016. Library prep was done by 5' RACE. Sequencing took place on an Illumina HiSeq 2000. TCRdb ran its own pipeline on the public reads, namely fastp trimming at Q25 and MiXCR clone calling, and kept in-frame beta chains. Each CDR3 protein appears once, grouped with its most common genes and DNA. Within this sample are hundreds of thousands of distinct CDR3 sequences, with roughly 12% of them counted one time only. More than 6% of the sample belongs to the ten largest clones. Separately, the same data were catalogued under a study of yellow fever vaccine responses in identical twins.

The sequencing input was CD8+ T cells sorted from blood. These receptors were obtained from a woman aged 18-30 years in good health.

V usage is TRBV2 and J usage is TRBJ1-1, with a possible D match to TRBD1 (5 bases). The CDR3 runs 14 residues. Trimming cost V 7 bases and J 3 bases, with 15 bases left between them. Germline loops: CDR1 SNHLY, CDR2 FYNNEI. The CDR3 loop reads CASISTGGYTEAFF. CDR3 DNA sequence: TGTGCCAGCATCTCAACGGGGGGGTACACTGAAGCTTTCTTT.

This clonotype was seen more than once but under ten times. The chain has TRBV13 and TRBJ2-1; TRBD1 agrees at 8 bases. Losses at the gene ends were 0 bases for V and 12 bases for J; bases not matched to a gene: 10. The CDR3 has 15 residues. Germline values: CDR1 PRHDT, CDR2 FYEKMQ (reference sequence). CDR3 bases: TGTGCCAGCAGCTTAGGCAGGGGGCCCCTAAGGGGGCAGTTCTTC. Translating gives CASSLGRGPLRGQFF.

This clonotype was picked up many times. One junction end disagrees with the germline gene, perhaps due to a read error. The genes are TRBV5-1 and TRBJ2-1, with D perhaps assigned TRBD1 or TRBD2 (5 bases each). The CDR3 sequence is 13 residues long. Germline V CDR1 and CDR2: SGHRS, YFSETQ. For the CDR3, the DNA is TGTGCCAGCAGCCTTACTGGGGGCAATGAGCAGTTCTTC. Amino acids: CASSLTGGNEQFF.